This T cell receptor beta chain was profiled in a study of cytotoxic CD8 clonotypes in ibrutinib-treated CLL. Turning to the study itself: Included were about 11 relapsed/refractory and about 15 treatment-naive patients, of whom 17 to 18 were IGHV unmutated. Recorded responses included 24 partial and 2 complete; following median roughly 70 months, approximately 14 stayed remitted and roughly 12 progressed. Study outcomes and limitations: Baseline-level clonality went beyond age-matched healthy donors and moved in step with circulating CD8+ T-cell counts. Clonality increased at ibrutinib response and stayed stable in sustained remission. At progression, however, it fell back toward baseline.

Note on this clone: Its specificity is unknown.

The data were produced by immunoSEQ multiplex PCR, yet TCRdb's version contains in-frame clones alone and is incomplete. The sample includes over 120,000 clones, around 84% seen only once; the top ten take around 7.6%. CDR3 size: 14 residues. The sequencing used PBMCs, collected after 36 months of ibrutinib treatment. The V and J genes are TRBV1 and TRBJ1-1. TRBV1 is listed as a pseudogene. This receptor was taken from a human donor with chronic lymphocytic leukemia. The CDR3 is CTSSQGSPGTEAFF. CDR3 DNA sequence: TGCACCAGCAGCCAAGGGTCTCCGGGCACTGAAGCTTTCTTT.